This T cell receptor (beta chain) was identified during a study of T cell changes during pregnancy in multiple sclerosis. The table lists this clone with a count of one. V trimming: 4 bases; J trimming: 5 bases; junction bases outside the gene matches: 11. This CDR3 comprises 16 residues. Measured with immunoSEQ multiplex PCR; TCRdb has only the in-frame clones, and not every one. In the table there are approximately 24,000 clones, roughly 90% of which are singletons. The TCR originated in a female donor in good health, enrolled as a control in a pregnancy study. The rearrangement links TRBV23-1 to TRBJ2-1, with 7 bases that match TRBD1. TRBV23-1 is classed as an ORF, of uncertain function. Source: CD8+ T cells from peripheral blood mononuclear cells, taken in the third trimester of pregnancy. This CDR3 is CASSPPEGQTNNEQFF. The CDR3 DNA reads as TGCGCCAGCAGTCCGCCAGAGGGACAGACCAACAATGAGCAGTTCTTC.